The text below deals with one TCR beta chain. Its specificity is not known. Resections took place in Japan or China from about 2014 to 2018. Histologic diagnosis was independently verified by two lung pathologists. Sequenced by immunoSEQ multiplex PCR; TCRdb stores in-frame clones only, minus some. The repertoire has approximately 4,700 clones, less than 85% of them found once; the top ten carry more than 6.5%. This CDR3 has 15 residues. CDR1 and CDR2 (germline): LGHNA, YSLEER. V was clipped by 4 bases and J by 5 bases, with 17 bases between them. The data belong to a study of immune evolution from preneoplasia to lung adenocarcinoma. Study-wide points: Top clone frequencies peaked in normal lung, apparently declining through invasive adenocarcinoma. Clonality was highest in normal lung, lower in later-stage lesions apparently.

Source material: FFPE adjacent normal lung tissue. The chain links TRBV4-3 to TRBJ1-2; D might be TRBD1 (5 bases). This clonotype was sampled from a person aged 60 to 85 with lung adenocarcinoma. CDR3 sequence reads: CASSLTWGGLYGYTF. In nucleotides, the CDR3 is TGCGCCAGCAGCCTGACTTGGGGGGGACTATATGGCTACACCTTC.